This TCR beta chain was profiled in a study of blood T cell repertoires in COVID-19. Looking at the study overall: T cells, B-cell-depleted T cells, or PBMCs supplied cDNA or gDNA.

Sequencing was performed with immunoSEQ multiplex PCR; in TCRdb, only in-frame clones are kept and a portion is missing. In the table there are about 140,000 clones, roughly 88% of which are singletons. V shed 0 bases and J shed 4 bases, with 12 bases lying between them. The V gene's germline CDR1 is SEHNR and CDR2 FQNEAQ (reference sequence). This CDR3 is 15 amino acids long. The sequencing sample was made of peripheral blood. The receptor was isolated from a man aged 55-75 years with active or convalescent COVID-19. The chain carries TRBV7-9 and TRBJ1-1; possible D gene TRBD1, 6 bases. In DNA form, the CDR3 reads TGTGCCAGCAGCTTAGCGCGGGGGCCGGGCACTGAAGCTTTCTTT. Encoded protein: CASSLARGPGTEAFF.